This T cell receptor beta chain is drawn from a study of T cell responses to AZD1222 COVID-19 vaccine. The table came from immunoSEQ multiplex PCR; TCRdb's copy has only in-frame clones and leaves some out. Of about 110,000 clones listed, about 85% are singletons. Whole-study findings and limits: Among vaccine-associated CD4 TCRs, coverage spanned spike, with dominance at 160-218 and 743-854. Of spike-specific TCRs, nearly half reportedly target regions left unmutated in variants. Sampled repertoires all dated from after the peak T cell response. Two AZD1222 doses significantly raised spike-specific TCR breadth and depth over controls.

This clone was seen just once. The antigen remains unidentified. Germline values: CDR1 MDHEN, CDR2 SYDVKM. This CDR3 has 13 residues. The ends were cut back, 4 bases at V and 2 bases at J, with 9 bases in the middle. The chain joins TRBV28 to TRBJ2-7; D may be TRBD1 (6 bases). This clonotype was sampled from an adult in good health. Specimen: peripheral blood, collected on day 0 of AZD1222 vaccination. The CDR3 DNA reads TGTGCCAGCAGTTATACAGGGCCCTACGAGCAGTACTTC. The encoded protein is CASSYTGPYEQYF.